These 22 T cell receptor beta chains originate from one sample sequenced in a study of shared clonotypes between healthy human individuals. Assay: immunoSEQ multiplex PCR; the TCRdb copy retains only in-frame clones and omits some. The sample includes approximately 2,000,000 clones, 92% seen only once; the top ten take 0.37%. Sequences were obtained from naive CD4+ T cells from PBMCs. Subset given: CD45RA+ positively selected. All receptors come from a man aged 18 to 29 in good health. Some clones in this sample may be carry-over from other donors' samples.

The J gene is TRBJ1-3, the V gene TRBV5-1; D may be TRBD1 (6 bases). V lost 4 bases to trimming and J lost 0 bases, with 14 bases between them. Germline loops: CDR1 SGHRS, CDR2 YFSETQ. The CDR3 totals 16 residues. The CDR3 region has the DNA TGCGCCAGCAGCCCTTCGGGGGCCGACTCTGGAAACACCATATATTTT. It yields the protein CASSPSGADSGNTIYF.

This clone was detected only once. This sequence joins TRBV7-9 and TRBJ2-4; D is tentatively TRBD1 or TRBD2 (7 bases each). V was shortened by 2 bases and J by 11 bases, with 10 bases between the two germline ends. This CDR3 is built from 12 residues. CDR1 and CDR2 from the germline V gene are SEHNR and FQNEAQ (reference sequence). The CDR3, as DNA: TGTGCCAGCAGCTTACCAGGGGGGGTTCAGTACTTC. It is translated as CASSLPGGVQYF.

This clone was picked up one time. This rearrangement joins TRBV19 to TRBJ2-7; maybe TRBD1 (5 bases). The ends were cut back, 3 bases at V and 0 bases at J, with 9 bases in the middle. CDR1 and CDR2 from the germline V gene are LNHDA and SQIVND (reference sequence). The CDR3 runs to 14 residues. CDR3 sequence (DNA): TGTGCCAGTAGTATCTCCAGGGCCTCCTACGAGCAGTACTTC. This translates into CASSISRASYEQYF.

The chain couples TRBV12-5 to TRBJ2-3; D may be TRBD1 or TRBD2 (5 bases each). Trimming pared 6 bases from V and 1 base from J, leaving 8 bases between. The germline CDR1 and CDR2 sequences are LGHNT and FRNRAP. The CDR3 contains 13 residues. The CDR3 reads CASGTGRTDTQYF. The CDR3, as DNA: TGTGCTAGTGGAACGGGACGCACAGATACGCAGTATTTT.

The rearrangement links TRBV7-2 to TRBJ2-7; D remains unclear. The CDR3 covers 17 residues. From germline, CDR1 is SGHTA and CDR2 FQGNSA. Trimming took 0 bases from V and 0 from J, leaving 15 bases between them. The CDR3 nucleotides are TGTGCCAGCAGCTTAGCGCTGGCCAGGCTAAGCTCCTACGAGCAGTACTTC. It yields the protein CASSLALARLSSYEQYF.

This rearrangement joins TRBV15 to TRBJ2-5, with 9 bases that match TRBD2. Germline lookup yields CDR1 LNHNV and CDR2 YYDKDF (reference sequence). This CDR3 region has 16 residues. Germline trimming cut 3 bases from V and 1 base from J; bases unmatched to any gene: 6. Here the CDR3 DNA reads TGTGCCACCAGCAGTCGAGGACTAGCGAGCCAAGAGACCCAGTACTTC. It specifies CATSSRGLASQETQYF.

The genes are TRBV5-1 and TRBJ1-4; a possible D gene is TRBD1 (5 bases). This CDR3 has 15 amino acids. Trimming removed 6 bases at V and 5 bases at J, with 17 bases between. The germline V gene has CDR1 SGHRS and CDR2 YFSETQ. CDR3 DNA sequence: TGCGCCAGCACCCTTGGTAGGGGTCGCAATGAAAAACTGTTTTTT. Protein: CASTLGRGRNEKLFF.

The chain joins TRBV5-1 to TRBJ2-3, with D unresolved. The CDR3 has 14 residues. Between the trimmed V and J ends, which lost 4 bases and 0 bases, there was a span of 9 bases. Germline V CDR1 and CDR2: SGHRS, YFSETQ. CDR3: CASSRLTSTDTQYF. CDR3 coding DNA: TGCGCCAGCAGCCGACTTACTAGCACAGATACGCAGTATTTT.

The chain carries TRBV7-9 and TRBJ2-1; perhaps TRBD1 as D (5 bases). The CDR3 is 15 amino acids. Germline V gives CDR1 SEHNR, CDR2 FQNEAQ (reference sequence). Trimming took 2 bases from V and 6 from J, leaving 14 bases between them. The CDR3 bases are TGTGCCAGCAGCTTACCAGGGCTAGTGGGCAATGAGCAGTTCTTC. This codes for CASSLPGLVGNEQFF.

V usage is TRBV7-2 and J usage is TRBJ1-2; no firm D call. Per the germline V gene, CDR1 is SGHTA and CDR2 is FQGNSA. The germline V and J ends were trimmed by 2 bases and 8 bases, with 21 bases remaining between them. The CDR3 has 16 amino acids. In DNA form, the CDR3 reads TGTGCCAGCAGCTTAACAGTCACCACCCAAACCGGAGGCTACACCTTC. This gives the protein CASSLTVTTQTGGYTF.

The J gene is TRBJ2-3, the V gene TRBV5-1; perhaps TRBD1 as D (5 bases). CDR3 length: 15 amino acids. Trimming cost V 5 bases and J 0 bases, with 13 bases left between them. Germline V CDR1 and CDR2: SGHRS, YFSETQ. CDR3 sequence (DNA): TGCGCCAGCAGGCTTGGGTACAGGAGCACAGATACGCAGTATTTT. Residues: CASRLGYRSTDTQYF.

This chain uses TRBV27 with TRBJ2-4, with D uncertain. The CDR3 extends over 14 amino acids. Deletions cut 4 bases from V and 0 bases from J, with 7 bases between. Germline V gene lookup returns CDR1 MNHEY and CDR2 SMNVEV (reference sequence). The CDR3 reads CASSSSPAKNIQYF. CDR3 coding DNA: TGTGCCAGCAGTTCATCCCCAGCCAAAAACATTCAGTACTTC.

This clone was detected once. The gene calls are TRBV4-1 and TRBJ1-4; 8 bases agree with TRBD1. Trimming removed 2 bases from V and 8 bases from J; junction bases left unmatched: 13. This CDR3 spans 17 amino acids. Germline CDR1 reads MGHRA; CDR2 reads YSYEKL. CDR3 bases: TGCGCCAGCAGCCAAATCCTGACAGGGGCTGTGGGGGAAAAACTGTTTTTT. This codes for CASSQILTGAVGEKLFF.

This chain's CDR3 is CASSQDPPAGAFYNEQFF. As DNA, the CDR3 is TGCGCCAGCAGCCAAGATCCCCCAGCGGGGGCTTTCTACAATGAGCAGTTCTTC. The chain recombines TRBV4-3 with TRBJ2-1, with TRBD2 matching over 8 bases. V dropped 0 bases and J dropped 3; count of bases not matched to a gene: 10. CDR3 length equals 18 residues. Germline assignment: CDR1 LGHNA and CDR2 YSLEER.

The V and J genes are TRBV30 and TRBJ2-5, with D perhaps TRBD1 or TRBD2 (5 bases each). Per germline, CDR1 GTSNPN and CDR2 SVGIG (reference sequence). V was cut by 1 base and J by 0 bases, with 9 bases left in between. There are 14 residues in the CDR3. CDR3: CAWSAGTYQETQYF. CDR3 DNA sequence: TGTGCCTGGAGTGCGGGGACGTACCAAGAGACCCAGTACTTC.

V gene TRBV10-3 combines with J gene TRBJ1-5; 7 nucleotides line up with TRBD1. J lost 6 bases, V lost 3 bases, and 11 bases had no gene match. From germline, CDR1 is ENHRY and CDR2 SYGVKD. This CDR3 has 16 amino acids. As DNA, the CDR3 is TGTGCCATCAGTGATGATGGGGGACAGTACAGTCAGCCCCAGCATTTT. It codes for CAISDDGGQYSQPQHF.

The CDR3 is CASMRGQHNQPQHF. The CDR3, as DNA: TGTGCCAGCATGAGGGGACAGCACAATCAGCCCCAGCATTTT. The rearrangement links TRBV2 to TRBJ1-5, with 7 bases fitting TRBD1. Germline loops: CDR1 SNHLY, CDR2 FYNNEI. After removal of 7 bases from V and 3 bases from J, the junction contained 6 bases not matched to a gene. This CDR3 has 14 residues.

This clone was counted a single time. The chain couples TRBV7-2 to TRBJ1-5; D ambiguous. Germline values: CDR1 SGHTA, CDR2 FQGNSA. Trimming took off 0 bases at V and 0 bases at J, with 9 bases between the two ends. The CDR3 spans 16 residues. The CDR3 sequence is CASSLAGQNSNQPQHF. CDR3 DNA: TGTGCCAGCAGCTTAGCCGGGCAGAATAGCAATCAGCCCCAGCATTTT.

The chain couples TRBV5-4 to TRBJ2-1, with 8 bases fitting TRBD1. The V gene end was trimmed by 4 bases and the J gene end by 10 bases; junction bases not matched to a gene: 7. Germline V gene sequence: CDR1 SGHNT, CDR2 YYREEE (reference sequence). The CDR3 runs to 13 residues. CDR3: CASSADRDREQFF. CDR3 nucleotide sequence: TGTGCCAGCAGCGCGGACAGGGATAGGGAGCAGTTCTTC.

This rearrangement joins TRBV7-2 to TRBJ1-2; 9 bases fit TRBD1. V lost 5 bases, J lost 8 bases, and 6 bases stayed unmatched. CDR1 is SGHTA and CDR2 is FQGNSA in the germline V gene. The CDR3 is 13 residues long. The CDR3 here is CASSEGQGNGYTF. The CDR3 DNA reads TGTGCCAGCAGCGAGGGACAGGGTAACGGCTACACCTTC.

This chain joins TRBV9 and TRBJ1-3; D ambiguous. This CDR3 region has 15 residues. In germline, CDR1 is SGDLS, CDR2 YYNGEE. V shed 3 bases and J shed 4 bases, with 14 bases lying between them. The DNA of the CDR3 is TGTGCCAGCAGCGCGGGAGTCTGGGAGGGAAACACCATATATTTT. This codes for CASSAGVWEGNTIYF.

The genes are TRBV11-1 and TRBJ1-4; D uncertain. V lost 6 bases and J 3 bases, leaving 14 bases between the germline ends. Germline CDR1 reads SGHAT; CDR2 reads FQDESV (reference sequence). This CDR3 is built from 15 residues. The CDR3 loop reads CASRRGLSANEKLFF. The DNA of the CDR3 is TGTGCCAGCAGAAGAGGGTTGTCGGCTAATGAAAAACTGTTTTTT.